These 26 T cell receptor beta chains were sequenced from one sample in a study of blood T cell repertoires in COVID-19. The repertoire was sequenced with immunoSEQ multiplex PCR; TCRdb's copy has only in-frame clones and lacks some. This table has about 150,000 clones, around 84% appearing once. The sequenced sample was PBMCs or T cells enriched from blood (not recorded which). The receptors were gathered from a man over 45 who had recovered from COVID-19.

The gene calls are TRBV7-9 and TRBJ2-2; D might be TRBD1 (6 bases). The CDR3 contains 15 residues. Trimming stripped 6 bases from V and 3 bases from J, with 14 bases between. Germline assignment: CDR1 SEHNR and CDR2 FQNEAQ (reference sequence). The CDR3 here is CASRTGVADTGELFF. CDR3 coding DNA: TGTGCCAGCAGGACAGGAGTGGCGGACACCGGGGAGCTGTTTTTT.

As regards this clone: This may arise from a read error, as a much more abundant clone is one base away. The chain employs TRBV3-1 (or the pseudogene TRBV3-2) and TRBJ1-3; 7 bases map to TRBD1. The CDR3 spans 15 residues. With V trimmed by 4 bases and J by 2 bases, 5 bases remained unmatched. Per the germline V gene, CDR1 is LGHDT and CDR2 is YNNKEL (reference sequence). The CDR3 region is CASSPTTGTGNTIYF. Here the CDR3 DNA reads TGTGCCAGCAGCCCGACGACAGGGACTGGAAACACCATATATTTT.

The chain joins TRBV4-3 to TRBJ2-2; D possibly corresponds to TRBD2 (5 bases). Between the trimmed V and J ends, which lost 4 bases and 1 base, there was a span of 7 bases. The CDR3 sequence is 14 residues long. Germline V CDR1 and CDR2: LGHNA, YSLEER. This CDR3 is CASSPGLNTGELFF. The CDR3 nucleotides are TGCGCCAGCAGCCCAGGACTGAACACCGGGGAGCTGTTTTTT.

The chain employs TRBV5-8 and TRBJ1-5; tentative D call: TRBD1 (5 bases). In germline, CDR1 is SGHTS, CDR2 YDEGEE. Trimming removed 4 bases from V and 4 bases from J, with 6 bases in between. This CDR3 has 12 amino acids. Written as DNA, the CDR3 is TGTGCCAGCAGCCGACAGAATCAGCCCCAGCATTTT. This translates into CASSRQNQPQHF.

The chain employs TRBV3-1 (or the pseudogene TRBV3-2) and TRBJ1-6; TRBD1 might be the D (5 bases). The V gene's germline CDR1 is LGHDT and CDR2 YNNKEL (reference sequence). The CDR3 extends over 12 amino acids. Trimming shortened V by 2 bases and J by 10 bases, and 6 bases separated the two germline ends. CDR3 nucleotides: TGTGCCAGCAGCCAACAGGGCTCACCCCTCCACTTT. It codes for CASSQQGSPLHF.

The CDR3 spells CASSEVGGGGNQPQHF. CDR3 DNA: TGTGCCAGCAGTGAGGTCGGGGGGGGAGGCAATCAGCCCCAGCATTTT. V is TRBV6-1 and J is TRBJ1-5, with D perhaps matching TRBD1 (5 bases). This CDR3 comprises 16 residues. Germline V gene lookup returns CDR1 MNHNS and CDR2 SASEGT. Trimming pared 3 bases from V and 2 bases from J, leaving 14 bases between.

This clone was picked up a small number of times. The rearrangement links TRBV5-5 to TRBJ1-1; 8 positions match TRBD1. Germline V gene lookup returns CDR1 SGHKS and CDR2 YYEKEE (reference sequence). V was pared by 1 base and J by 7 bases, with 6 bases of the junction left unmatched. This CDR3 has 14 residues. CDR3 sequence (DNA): TGTGCCAGCAGCTTGTTACAGGGGGACCGTGAAGCTTTCTTT. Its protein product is CASSLLQGDREAFF. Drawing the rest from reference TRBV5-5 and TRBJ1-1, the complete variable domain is DAGVTQSPTHLIKTRGQQVTLRCSPISGHKSVSWYQQVLGQGPQFIFQYYEKEERGRGNFPDRFSARQFPNYSSELNVNALLLGDSALYLCASSLLQGDREAFFGQGTRLTVV.

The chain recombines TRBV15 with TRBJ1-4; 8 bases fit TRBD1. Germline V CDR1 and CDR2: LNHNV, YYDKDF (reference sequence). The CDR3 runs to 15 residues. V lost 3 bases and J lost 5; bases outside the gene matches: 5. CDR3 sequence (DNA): TGTGCCACCAGCAGGCAGGGGGCGGGAAATGAAAAACTGTTTTTT. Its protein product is CATSRQGAGNEKLFF.

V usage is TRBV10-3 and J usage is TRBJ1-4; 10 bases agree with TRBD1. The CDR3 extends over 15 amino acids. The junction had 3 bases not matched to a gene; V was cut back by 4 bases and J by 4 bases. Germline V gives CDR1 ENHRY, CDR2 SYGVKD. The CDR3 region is CAISATGGRNEKLFF. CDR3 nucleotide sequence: TGTGCCATCAGTGCGACAGGGGGCCGTAATGAAAAACTGTTTTTT.

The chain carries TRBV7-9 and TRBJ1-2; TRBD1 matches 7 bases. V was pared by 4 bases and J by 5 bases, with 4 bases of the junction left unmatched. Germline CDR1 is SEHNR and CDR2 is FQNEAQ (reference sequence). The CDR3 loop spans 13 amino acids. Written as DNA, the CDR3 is TGTGCCAGCAGCTCAACAGGGGAGTATGGCTACACCTTC. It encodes CASSSTGEYGYTF.

As DNA, the CDR3 is TGTGCCAGCAGTTTACTCGGGGTGAGTGGGGCCAACGTCCTGACTTTC. It is translated as CASSLLGVSGANVLTF. The chain joins TRBV27 to TRBJ2-6; a weak D match, TRBD2 (5 bases). The V end was cut by 2 bases, the J end by 3 bases, with 11 bases between. Germline V gives CDR1 MNHEY, CDR2 SMNVEV (reference sequence). CDR3 length: 16 amino acids. Supplemented by reference TRBV27 and TRBJ2-6, the full variable domain reads EAQVTQNPRYLITVTGKKLTVTCSQNMNHEYMSWYRQDPGLGLRQIYYSMNVEVTDKGDVPEGYKVSRKEKRNFPLILESPSPNQTSLYFCASSLLGVSGANVLTFGAGSRLTVL.

The chain's CDR3 is CASSSRSGGTGELFF. CDR3 bases: TGTGCCAGCAGCTCTCGGTCAGGGGGCACCGGGGAGCTGTTTTTT. The chain employs TRBV11-2 and TRBJ2-2, with TRBD1 matching 7 bases. V gave up 4 bases and J gave up 4 bases; unmatched junction bases: 6. The CDR3 has 15 residues. Per germline, CDR1 SGHAT and CDR2 FQNNGV.

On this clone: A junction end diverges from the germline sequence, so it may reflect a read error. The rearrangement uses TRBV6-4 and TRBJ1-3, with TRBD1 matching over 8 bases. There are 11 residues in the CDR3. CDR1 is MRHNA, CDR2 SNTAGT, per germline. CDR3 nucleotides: TGTGCCAGCAGTGACTCCGACAGGGGAGATTTT. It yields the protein CASSDSDRGDF.

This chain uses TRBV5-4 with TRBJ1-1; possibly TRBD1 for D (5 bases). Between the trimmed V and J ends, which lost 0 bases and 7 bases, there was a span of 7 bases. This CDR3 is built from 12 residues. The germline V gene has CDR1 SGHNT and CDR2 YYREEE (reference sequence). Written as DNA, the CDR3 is TGTGCCAGCAGCTTGGTAACAGGTGAAGCTTTCTTT. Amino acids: CASSLVTGEAFF. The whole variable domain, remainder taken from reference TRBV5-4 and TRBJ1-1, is ETGVTQSPTHLIKTRGQQVTLRCSSQSGHNTVSWYQQALGQGPQFIFQYYREEENGRGNFPPRFSGLQFPNYSSELNVNALELDDSALYLCASSLVTGEAFFGQGTRLTVV.

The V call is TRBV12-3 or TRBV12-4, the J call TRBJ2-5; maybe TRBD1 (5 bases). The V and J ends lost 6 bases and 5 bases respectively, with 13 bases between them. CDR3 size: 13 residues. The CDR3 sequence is CASRKGVGETQYF. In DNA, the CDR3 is TGTGCCAGCAGGAAAGGGGTCGGCGAGACCCAGTACTTC.

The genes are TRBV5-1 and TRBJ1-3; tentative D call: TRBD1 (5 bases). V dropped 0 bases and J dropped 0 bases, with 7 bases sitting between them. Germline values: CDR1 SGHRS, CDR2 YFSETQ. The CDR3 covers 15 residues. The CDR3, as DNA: TGCGCCAGCAGCTTGGGACAGCCCTCTGGAAACACCATATATTTT. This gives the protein CASSLGQPSGNTIYF.

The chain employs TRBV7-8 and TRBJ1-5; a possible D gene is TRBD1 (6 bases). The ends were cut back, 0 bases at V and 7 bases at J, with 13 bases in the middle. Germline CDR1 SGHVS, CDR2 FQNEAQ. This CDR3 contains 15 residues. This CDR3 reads CASSLAVGAWQPQHF. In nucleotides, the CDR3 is TGTGCCAGCAGCTTAGCGGTGGGGGCCTGGCAGCCCCAGCATTTT.

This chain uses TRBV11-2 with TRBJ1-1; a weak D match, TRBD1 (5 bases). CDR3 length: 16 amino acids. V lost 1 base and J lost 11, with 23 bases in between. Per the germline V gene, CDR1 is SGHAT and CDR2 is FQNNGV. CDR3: CASSLVGQGGRLGAFF. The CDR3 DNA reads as TGTGCCAGCAGCTTAGTCGGGCAGGGTGGGCGGTTAGGTGCTTTCTTT.

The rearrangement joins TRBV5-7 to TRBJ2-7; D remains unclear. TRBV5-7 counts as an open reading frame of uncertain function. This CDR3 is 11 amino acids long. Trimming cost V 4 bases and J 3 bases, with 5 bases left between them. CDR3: CASSPCYEQYF. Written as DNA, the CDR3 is TGTGCCAGCAGCCCTTGCTACGAGCAGTACTTC.

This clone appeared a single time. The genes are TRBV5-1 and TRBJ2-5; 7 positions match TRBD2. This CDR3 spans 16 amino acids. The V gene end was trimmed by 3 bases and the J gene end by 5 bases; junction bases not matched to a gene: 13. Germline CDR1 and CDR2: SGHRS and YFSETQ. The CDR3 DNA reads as TGCGCCAGCAGCTCCCGAGTAGCGGGTACGGGGGAGACCCAGTACTTC. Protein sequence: CASSSRVAGTGETQYF.

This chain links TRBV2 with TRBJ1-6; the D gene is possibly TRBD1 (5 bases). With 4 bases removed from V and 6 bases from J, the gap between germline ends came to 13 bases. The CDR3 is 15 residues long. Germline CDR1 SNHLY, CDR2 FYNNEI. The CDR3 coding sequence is TGTGCCAGCAGTGTCCCCAAGCAGGGTAATTCACCCCTCCACTTT. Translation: CASSVPKQGNSPLHF. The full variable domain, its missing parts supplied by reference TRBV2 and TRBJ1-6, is EPEVTQTPSHQVTQMGQEVILRCVPISNHLYFYWYRQILGQKVEFLVSFYNNEISEKSEIFDDQFSVERPDGSNFTLKIRSTKLEDSAMYFCASSVPKQGNSPLHFGNGTRLTVT.

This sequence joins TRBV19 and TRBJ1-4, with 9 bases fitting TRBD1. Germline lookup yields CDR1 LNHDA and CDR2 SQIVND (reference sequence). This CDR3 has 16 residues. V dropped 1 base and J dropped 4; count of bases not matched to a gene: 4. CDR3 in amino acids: CASSIAGTGLNEKLFF. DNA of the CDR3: TGTGCCAGTAGTATAGCCGGGACAGGGCTTAATGAAAAACTGTTTTTT.

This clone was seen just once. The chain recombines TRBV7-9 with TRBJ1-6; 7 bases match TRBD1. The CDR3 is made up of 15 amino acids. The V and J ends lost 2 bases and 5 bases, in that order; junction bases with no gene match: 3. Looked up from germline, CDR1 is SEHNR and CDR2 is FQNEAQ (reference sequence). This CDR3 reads CASSLMGTDNSPLHF. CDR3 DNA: TGTGCCAGCAGCTTAATGGGGACAGATAATTCACCCCTCCACTTT.

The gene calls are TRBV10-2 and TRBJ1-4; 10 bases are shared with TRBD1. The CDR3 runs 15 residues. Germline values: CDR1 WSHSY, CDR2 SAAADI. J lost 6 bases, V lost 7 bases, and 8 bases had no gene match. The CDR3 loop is CASKHTGTGDEKLFF. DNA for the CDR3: TGCGCCAGCAAACATACCGGGACAGGGGATGAAAAACTGTTTTTT.

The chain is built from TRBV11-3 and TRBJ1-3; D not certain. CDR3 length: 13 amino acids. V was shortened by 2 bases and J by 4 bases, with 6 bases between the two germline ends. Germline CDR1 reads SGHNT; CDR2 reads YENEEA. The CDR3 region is CASSLQRGNTIYF. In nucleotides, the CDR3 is TGTGCCAGCAGCTTACAACGGGGAAACACCATATATTTT.

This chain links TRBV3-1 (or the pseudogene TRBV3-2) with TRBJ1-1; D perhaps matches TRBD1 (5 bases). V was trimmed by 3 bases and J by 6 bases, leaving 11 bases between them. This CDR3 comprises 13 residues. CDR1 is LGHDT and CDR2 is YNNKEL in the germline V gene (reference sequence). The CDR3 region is CASSQPQGAEAFF. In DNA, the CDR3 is TGTGCCAGCAGCCAGCCCCAGGGCGCTGAAGCTTTCTTT.